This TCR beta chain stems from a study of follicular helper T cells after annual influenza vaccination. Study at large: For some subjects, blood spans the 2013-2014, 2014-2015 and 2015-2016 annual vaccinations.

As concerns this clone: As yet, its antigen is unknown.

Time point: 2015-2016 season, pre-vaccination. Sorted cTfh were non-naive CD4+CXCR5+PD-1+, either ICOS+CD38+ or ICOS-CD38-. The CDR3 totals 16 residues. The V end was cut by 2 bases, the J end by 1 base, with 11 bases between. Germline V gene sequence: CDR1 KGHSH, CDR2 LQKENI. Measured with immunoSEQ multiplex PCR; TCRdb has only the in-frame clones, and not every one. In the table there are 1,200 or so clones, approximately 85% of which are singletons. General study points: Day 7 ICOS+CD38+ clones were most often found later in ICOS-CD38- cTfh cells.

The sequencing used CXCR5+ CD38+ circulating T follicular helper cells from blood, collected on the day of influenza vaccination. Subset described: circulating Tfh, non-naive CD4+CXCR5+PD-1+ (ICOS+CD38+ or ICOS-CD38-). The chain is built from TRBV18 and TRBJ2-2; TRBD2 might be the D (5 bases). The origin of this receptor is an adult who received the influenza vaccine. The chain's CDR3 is CASSPDYTWNTGELFF. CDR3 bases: TGTGCCAGCTCACCAGACTACACCTGGAACACCGGGGAGCTGTTTTTT.